The 5 T cell receptor beta chains presented below share a single source sample, sequenced in a study of T cells after yellow fever vaccination. One entry per CDR3 protein results from TCRdb running MiXCR on the 5' RACE reads. The repertoire holds about 260,000 distinct CDR3 sequences, with 10% to 15% as singletons. Sequencing was performed on CD4+ T cells sorted from PBMCs, taken 45 days after the yellow fever booster vaccination. Every receptor here comes from a man under 40 who received the YFV17D yellow fever vaccine.

In its sample, this clonotype was seen many times. The rearrangement joins TRBV18 to TRBJ1-4; the D is unclear. The CDR3 spans 15 residues. Germline CDR1 is KGHSH and CDR2 is LQKENI. The V end was cut by 2 bases, the J end by 0 bases, with 7 bases between. This CDR3 reads CASSPILATNEKLFF. Here the CDR3 DNA reads TGTGCCAGCTCACCAATATTGGCAACTAATGAAAAACTGTTTTTT.

This clonotype was seen repeatedly, ten times or more. This rearrangement joins TRBV6-5 to TRBJ2-2; TRBD2 is a possible D gene (5 bases). Germline CDR1 MNHEY, CDR2 SVGAGI. This CDR3 is built from 17 residues. Trimming cost V 2 bases and J 1 base, with 14 bases left between them. The CDR3 region has the DNA TGTGCCAGCAGTTACCGGGTGCTCAGCGGGAACACCGGGGAGCTGTTTTTT. The encoded protein is CASSYRVLSGNTGELFF.

The chain recombines TRBV18 with TRBJ2-2, with 13 nucleotides matching TRBD2. Germline V gene lookup returns CDR1 KGHSH and CDR2 LQKENI. This CDR3 has 18 amino acids. The V and J ends lost 1 base and 3 bases, in that order; junction bases with no gene match: 5. CDR3 region: CASSPRGLAGQDTGELFF. The CDR3 region has the DNA TGTGCCAGCTCACCACGGGGACTAGCGGGACAGGACACCGGGGAGCTGTTTTTT.

This clonotype was detected only a few times. The chain combines TRBV5-1 with TRBJ2-3; 14 nucleotides agree with TRBD2. Per the germline V gene, CDR1 is SGHRS and CDR2 is YFSETQ. The length of the CDR3 is 14 residues. The V and J ends lost 5 bases and 11 bases, in that order; junction bases with no gene match: 7. CDR3 region: CASRPGLAGEVQYF. DNA of the CDR3: TGCGCCAGCAGACCGGGACTAGCGGGAGAAGTGCAGTATTTT.

This clonotype was counted a few times. The J gene is TRBJ2-1, the V gene TRBV7-2, with D unresolved. Germline loops: CDR1 SGHTA, CDR2 FQGNSA. Trimming stripped 3 bases from V and 8 bases from J, with 11 bases between. This CDR3 contains 13 residues. The CDR3 is CASSFPSTYEQFF. The CDR3 DNA reads as TGTGCCAGCAGCTTTCCCTCCACCTATGAGCAGTTCTTC.